The rows below give T cell receptor beta chains drawn from one sample of a study of regulatory T cells in long-lasting Graves disease. From the multiplex PCR reads, TCRdb called clonotypes with MiXCR, one entry per CDR3 protein. Among hundreds of thousands of distinct CDR3 sequences listed, roughly 15% were seen once. The same specimen was also included in a second study, on T cells in Graves' hyperthyroidism and ophthalmopathy.

Specimen: peripheral blood mononuclear cells (PBMCs), collected at new diagnosis, from a patient treated with antithyroid drugs. These receptor sequences come from a middle-aged woman with Graves disease. The CDR3 runs from the conserved cysteine through the conserved F or W. A D gene is named only where the DNA matches it firmly. Rows may omit the clone size; those that give it use once, few, many or a size class.

TRBV29-1	.	TRBJ1-2	.	CSVEEVTNYGYTF	TGCAGCGTTGAAGAAGTTACTAACTATGGCTACACCTTC
TRBV9	.	TRBJ2-7	TRBD1	CASSTGTVGEQYF	TGTGCCAGCAGCACGGGGACAGTGGGGGAGCAGTACTTC
TRBV7-3	.	TRBJ1-1	TRBD1	CASSPDRGITEAFF	TGTGCCAGCAGCCCGGACAGGGGAATTACTGAAGCTTTCTTT
TRBV6-1	.	TRBJ2-5	TRBD2	CASKKRGGAETQYF	TGTGCCAGCAAGAAGCGGGGGGGCGCAGAGACCCAGTACTTC
TRBV30	few	TRBJ1-5	.	CAWSIRGIYQPQHF	TGTGCCTGGAGCATCCGGGGGATCTATCAGCCCCAGCATTTT
TRBV5-1	many	TRBJ2-5	.	CASSSRTGFQETQYF	TGCGCCAGCAGCTCCCGAACAGGGTTCCAAGAGACCCAGTACTTC
TRBV5-1	.	TRBJ1-1	.	CASSLNGNEETEAFF	TGCGCCAGCAGCTTGAACGGGAACGAAGAGACTGAAGCTTTCTTT
TRBV19	.	TRBJ1-3	.	CATRELTTGNTIYF	TGTGCCACTCGAGAGTTAACAACTGGAAACACCATATATTTT
TRBV10-2	many	TRBJ2-2	.	CASTAQVPGELFF	TGCGCCAGCACAGCGCAAGTCCCCGGGGAGCTGTTTTTT
TRBV10-3	.	TRBJ1-2	.	CAISDPGDMGYTF	TGTGCCATCAGTGACCCAGGGGACATGGGCTACACCTTC
TRBV6-2/TRBV6-3	few	TRBJ2-6	.	CASSERGLGANVLTF	TGTGCCAGCAGTGAACGGGGGCTTGGGGCCAACGTCCTGACTTTC
TRBV27	.	TRBJ1-6	.	CASTSATENSPLHF	TGTGCCAGCACCTCAGCCACGGAGAATTCACCCCTCCACTTT
TRBV7-3	many	TRBJ1-1	TRBD1	CASSTGTGTEAFF	TGTGCCAGCAGCACAGGGACAGGCACTGAAGCTTTCTTT
TRBV6-2/TRBV6-3	.	TRBJ2-7	TRBD2	CASRGPGKAGNYEQYF	TGTGCCAGCAGGGGCCCTGGGAAAGCGGGGAACTACGAGCAGTACTTC
TRBV2	many	TRBJ1-6	.	CASNRVDSPLHF	TGTGCCAGCAACAGGGTAGACTCACCCCTCCACTTT
TRBV12-3/TRBV12-4	many	TRBJ2-5	.	CASRPGVYQETQYF	TGTGCCAGCAGGCCGGGAGTGTACCAAGAGACCCAGTACTTC
TRBV30	many	TRBJ1-2	TRBD1	CAWSPDRVGSYGYTF	TGTGCCTGGAGTCCCGACAGGGTGGGAAGTTATGGCTACACCTTC
TRBV12-3/TRBV12-4	many	TRBJ1-5	TRBD1	CASTPGQGLQPQHF	TGTGCCAGCACCCCGGGACAGGGCCTTCAGCCCCAGCATTTT
TRBV5-1	once	TRBJ1-4	.	CASSLPDNENGKLFF	TGCGCCAGCAGCTTACCAGATAATGAAAACGGGAAACTGTTTTTT
TRBV6-1	few	TRBJ2-5	TRBD1	CASSETGGGGETQYF	TGTGCCAGCAGTGAAACAGGGGGCGGAGGAGAGACCCAGTACTTC
TRBV7-2	many	TRBJ2-1	.	CASSSNGGPDEQFF	TGTGCCAGCAGCTCGAACGGGGGGCCGGATGAGCAGTTCTTC
TRBV11-2	many	TRBJ1-2	.	CASSLGQVNYGYTF	TGTGCCAGCAGCTTAGGACAGGTCAACTATGGCTACACCTTC
TRBV7-2	.	TRBJ1-4	.	CASSLNGLGEKLFF	TGTGCCAGCAGCTTAAATGGATTGGGGGAAAAACTGTTTTTT
TRBV30	few	TRBJ1-1	.	CAWSKGRTEAFF	TGTGCCTGGAGTAAGGGGAGGACTGAAGCTTTCTTT
TRBV20-1	many	TRBJ2-1	.	CSASYYNEQFF	TGCAGTGCTAGTTATTACAATGAGCAGTTCTTC
TRBV19	.	TRBJ1-1	.	CASSTKRFGGGGAEAFF	TGTGCCAGCTCCACCAAGAGGTTCGGGGGTGGGGGCGCTGAAGCTTTCTTT
TRBV3-1	many	TRBJ2-5	.	CASSLRGDETQYF	TGTGCCAGCAGCCTCAGGGGTGACGAGACCCAGTACTTC
TRBV7-8	few	TRBJ2-5	.	CASSTETQYF	TGTGCCAGCAGTACTGAGACCCAGTACTTC
TRBV12-3/TRBV12-4	many	TRBJ1-5	.	CASSDQGQPQHF	TGTGCCAGCAGTGACCAAGGACAGCCCCAGCATTTT
TRBV11-3	few	TRBJ2-1	.	CASSFQPEDRRADNEQFF	TGTGCCAGCAGCTTCCAACCCGAGGACAGAAGAGCAGACAATGAGCAGTTCTTC
TRBV12-3/TRBV12-4	few	TRBJ1-3	.	CASSLGRPSGTIYF	TGTGCCAGCAGTTTAGGGCGACCTAGCGGCACCATATATTTT
TRBV2	many	TRBJ2-7	.	CASSGIGSSYEQYF	TGTGCCAGCAGTGGTATCGGGAGCTCCTACGAGCAGTACTTC
TRBV7-9	many	TRBJ2-7	TRBD1	CASSRQGAEEQYF	TGTGCCAGCAGCCGACAGGGGGCGGAGGAGCAGTACTTC
TRBV7-9	few	TRBJ2-5	TRBD2	CASSQVGRGARYQETQYF	TGTGCCAGCAGTCAAGTCGGGAGGGGAGCCAGGTACCAAGAGACCCAGTACTTC
TRBV3-1	many	TRBJ2-1	.	CASSHYRSSYNEQFF	TGTGCCAGCAGCCACTACAGGAGCTCCTACAATGAGCAGTTCTTC
TRBV4-2	few	TRBJ2-7	.	CASSPNTATYEQYF	TGTGCCAGCAGCCCCAACACGGCAACCTACGAGCAGTACTTC
TRBV28	few	TRBJ1-2	.	CASSRYYGYTF	TGTGCCAGCAGTCGCTATTATGGCTACACCTTC
TRBV6-1	many	TRBJ2-1	TRBD2	CASGRGWSYNEQFF	TGTGCCAGCGGGAGGGGTTGGTCCTACAATGAGCAGTTCTTC
TRBV12-3/TRBV12-4	few	TRBJ1-5	.	CASSLGPGYQPQHF	TGTGCCAGCAGTTTAGGCCCGGGCTATCAGCCCCAGCATTTT
TRBV9	.	TRBJ2-1	TRBD2	CASSVELADYNEQFF	TGTGCCAGCAGCGTAGAACTAGCGGACTACAATGAGCAGTTCTTC
TRBV6-5	.	TRBJ2-7	.	CASSYEETFRGYEQYF	TGTGCCAGCAGTTACGAGGAAACCTTCCGGGGGTACGAGCAGTACTTC
TRBV7-9	many	TRBJ2-1	.	CASSTNQGNNEQFF	TGTGCCAGCAGCACCAATCAGGGAAACAATGAGCAGTTCTTC